This is a list of T cell receptor beta chains from one sample in a study of blood T cell repertoires in COVID-19. Assay: immunoSEQ multiplex PCR; the TCRdb copy retains only in-frame clones and omits some. The repertoire holds approximately 100,000 clones, with roughly 80% as singletons. Sequences were obtained from peripheral blood. These receptors all stem from a man between 65 and 85 years old with active or convalescent COVID-19. Both conserved end residues are part of each CDR3.

V,J,CDR3
TRBV5-5,TRBJ1-4,CASSPGTGGANMEKLFF
TRBV2,TRBJ1-6,CASSEGQAGFTPPLHF
TRBV27,TRBJ1-2,CASSFRTGSGYTF
TRBV28,TRBJ1-2,CASREDRGRYGYGYTF
TRBV4-1,TRBJ2-5,CASSQPTSGGGETQYF
TRBV20-1,TRBJ2-3,CSASMMAGTSTDTQYF
TRBV5-6,TRBJ1-5,CASSLAGGGRPQHF
TRBV6-1,TRBJ1-2,CASSDGLNSYGYTF
TRBV9,TRBJ2-3,CASSVTSADTQYF
TRBV9,TRBJ2-5,CASSGGLAWGGETQYF
TRBV19,TRBJ1-5,CASSISGTGVQPQHF
TRBV3-1/TRBV3-2,TRBJ2-3,CASSLNSRTDTQYF
TRBV19,TRBJ2-2,CASSMSREEDTGELFF
TRBV7-2,TRBJ2-7,CASSLETGAEQYF
TRBV19,TRBJ2-7,CASSQARGGYEQYF
TRBV28,TRBJ1-5,CASRFLGQTYQPQHF
TRBV6-1,TRBJ2-2,CASSEEEGGTGELFF
TRBV5-1,TRBJ2-7,CASSVTGTGLEQYF
TRBV10-1,TRBJ2-1,CASSLERYSYNEQFF
TRBV9,TRBJ2-7,CASSALSGYEQYF
TRBV9,TRBJ2-1,CASSVVLAGEQFF
TRBV28,TRBJ1-3,CASSNRAGVGNTIYF
TRBV5-1,TRBJ2-5,CASSLAVVPETQYF
TRBV29-1,TRBJ1-2,CSGGVGQHGYTF
TRBV5-3,TRBJ2-7,CARSPGQGTYEQYF
TRBV5-1,TRBJ2-1,CASSLTSGGSYNEQFF
TRBV3-1/TRBV3-2,TRBJ2-1,CASSQTGDYNEQFF
TRBV6-6,TRBJ1-5,CASSTGLIAHQPQHF
TRBV2,TRBJ1-6,CASKGTGFSPLHF
TRBV5-1,TRBJ1-5,CASSLFPGDINQPQHF
TRBV6-5,TRBJ1-5,CASCQGYQPQHF
TRBV27,TRBJ1-1,CASSPSFQGSTEAFF
TRBV5-1,TRBJ1-1,CASSEGGANTEAFF
TRBV19,TRBJ1-1,CASRQPGQVNTEAFF
TRBV6-5,TRBJ2-1,CASSFGQGAGNEQFF
TRBV5-3,TRBJ1-1,CARSLSGVPSNTEAFF
TRBV10-3,TRBJ2-5,CAISESQGETQYF
TRBV5-5,TRBJ1-2,CASSFTQGDYGYTF
TRBV18,TRBJ1-6,CASSPGDRGPYNSPLHF
TRBV6-5,TRBJ1-2,CASSLGLGAGYGYTF
TRBV27,TRBJ1-2,CASGPDRVGVSYGYTF
TRBV5-1,TRBJ2-1,CASSQGLAGATSYNEQFF
TRBV30,TRBJ2-7,CAWSLQGTEQYF
TRBV14,TRBJ2-4,CASSLHGAKNIQYF
TRBV20-1,TRBJ1-1,CSARQYTEAFF
TRBV2,TRBJ2-7,CASVSLGGSYEQYF
TRBV2,TRBJ1-1,CASRRENTEAFF
TRBV15,TRBJ1-5,CATSSRQGHHQPQHF
TRBV6-5,TRBJ1-3,CASGSSGNTIYF
TRBV19,TRBJ1-2,CASSPLAGGTGLLYGYTF
TRBV5-1,TRBJ2-1,CASSPILSSYNEQFF
TRBV27,TRBJ1-1,CASSRSTGMNTEAFF
TRBV7-9,TRBJ1-1,CASSIDGARNTEAFF
TRBV30,TRBJ2-1,CAWSVDRRAIF
TRBV5-1,TRBJ1-4,CASSRGAGRANEKLFF
TRBV9,TRBJ2-5,CASSVTSGQETQYF
TRBV10-2,TRBJ1-6,CASTRDYNSPLHF